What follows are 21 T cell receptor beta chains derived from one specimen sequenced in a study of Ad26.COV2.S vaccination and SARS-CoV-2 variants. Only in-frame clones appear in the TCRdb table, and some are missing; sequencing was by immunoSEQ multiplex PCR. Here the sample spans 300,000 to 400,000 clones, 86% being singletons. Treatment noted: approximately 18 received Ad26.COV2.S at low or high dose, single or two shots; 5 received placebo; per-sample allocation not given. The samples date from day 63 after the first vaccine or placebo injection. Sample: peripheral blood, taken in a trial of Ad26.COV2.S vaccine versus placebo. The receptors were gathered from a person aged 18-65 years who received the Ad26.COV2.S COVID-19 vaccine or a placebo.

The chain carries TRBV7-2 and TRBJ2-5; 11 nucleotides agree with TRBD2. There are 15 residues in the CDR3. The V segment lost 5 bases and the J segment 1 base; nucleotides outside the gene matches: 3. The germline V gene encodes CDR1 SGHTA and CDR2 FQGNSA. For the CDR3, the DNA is TGTGCCAGCAGCGCGACTAGCGGGGTCCAAGAGACCCAGTACTTC. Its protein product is CASSATSGVQETQYF.

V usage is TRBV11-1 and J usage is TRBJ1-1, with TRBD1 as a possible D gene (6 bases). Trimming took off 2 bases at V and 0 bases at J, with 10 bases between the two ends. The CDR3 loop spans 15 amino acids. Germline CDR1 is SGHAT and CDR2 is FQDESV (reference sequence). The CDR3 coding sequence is TGTGCCAGCAGCTTACAACAGGGAGTGAACACTGAAGCTTTCTTT. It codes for CASSLQQGVNTEAFF.

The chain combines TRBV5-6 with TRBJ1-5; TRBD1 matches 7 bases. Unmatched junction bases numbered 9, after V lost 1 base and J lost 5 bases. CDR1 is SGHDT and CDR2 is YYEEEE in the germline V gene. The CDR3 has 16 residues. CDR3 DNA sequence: TGTGCCAGCAGCTTGTGGCAGGGGGGGGGATATCAGCCCCAGCATTTT. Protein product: CASSLWQGGGYQPQHF. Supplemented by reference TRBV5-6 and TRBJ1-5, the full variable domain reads DAGVTQSPTHLIKTRGQQVTLRCSPKSGHDTVSWYQQALGQGPQFIFQYYEEEERQRGNFPDRFSGHQFPNYSSELNVNALLLGDSALYLCASSLWQGGGYQPQHFGDGTRLSIL.

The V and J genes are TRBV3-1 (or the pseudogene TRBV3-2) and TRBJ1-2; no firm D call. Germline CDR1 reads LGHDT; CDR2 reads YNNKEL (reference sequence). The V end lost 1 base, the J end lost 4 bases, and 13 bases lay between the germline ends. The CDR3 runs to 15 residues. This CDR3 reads CASSQGAGTTYGYTF. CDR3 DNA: TGTGCCAGCAGCCAAGGGGCAGGTACAACCTATGGCTACACCTTC.

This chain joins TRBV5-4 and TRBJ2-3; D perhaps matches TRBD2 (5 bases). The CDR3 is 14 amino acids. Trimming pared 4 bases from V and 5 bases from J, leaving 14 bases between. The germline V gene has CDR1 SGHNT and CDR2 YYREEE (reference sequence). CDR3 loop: CASSGQEARDTQYF. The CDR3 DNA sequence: TGTGCCAGCAGCGGCCAGGAGGCGAGAGATACGCAGTATTTT.

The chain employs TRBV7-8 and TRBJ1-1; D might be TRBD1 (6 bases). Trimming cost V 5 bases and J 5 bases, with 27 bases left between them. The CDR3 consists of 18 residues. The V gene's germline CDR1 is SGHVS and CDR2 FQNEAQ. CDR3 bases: TGTGCCAGCAGCCTGGGGGGCAGGGCGGAAGCGGGAGGAACTGAAGCTTTCTTT. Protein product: CASSLGGRAEAGGTEAFF.

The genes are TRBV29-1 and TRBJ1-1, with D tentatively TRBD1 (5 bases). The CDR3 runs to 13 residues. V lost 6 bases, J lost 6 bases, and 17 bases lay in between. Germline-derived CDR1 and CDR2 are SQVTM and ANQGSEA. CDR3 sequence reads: CSVVGPRDAEAFF. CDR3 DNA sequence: TGCAGCGTGGTGGGACCGCGGGACGCTGAAGCTTTCTTT.

CDR3 residues: CASSLEPTGMTEAFF. In DNA, the CDR3 is TGTGCCAGCAGTTTGGAGCCGACAGGGATGACTGAAGCTTTCTTT. J is TRBJ1-1 and V is TRBV27; 7 positions match TRBD1. The junction had 9 bases not matched to a gene; V was cut back by 3 bases and J by 5 bases. Germline loops: CDR1 MNHEY, CDR2 SMNVEV (reference sequence). The CDR3 contains 15 residues.

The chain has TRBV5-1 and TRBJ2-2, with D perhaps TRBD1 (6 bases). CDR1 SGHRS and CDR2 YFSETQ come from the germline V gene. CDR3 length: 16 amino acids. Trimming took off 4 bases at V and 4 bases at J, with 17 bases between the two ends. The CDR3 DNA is TGCGCCAGCAGCCCAACAGGGTGGGTGGCCACCGGGGAGCTGTTTTTT. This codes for CASSPTGWVATGELFF.

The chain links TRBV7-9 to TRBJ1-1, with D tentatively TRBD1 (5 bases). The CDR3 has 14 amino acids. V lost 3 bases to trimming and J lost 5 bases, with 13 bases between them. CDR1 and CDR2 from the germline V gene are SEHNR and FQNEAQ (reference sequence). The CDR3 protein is CASSFIVGATEAFF. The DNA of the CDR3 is TGTGCCAGCAGCTTTATCGTCGGGGCAACTGAAGCTTTCTTT.

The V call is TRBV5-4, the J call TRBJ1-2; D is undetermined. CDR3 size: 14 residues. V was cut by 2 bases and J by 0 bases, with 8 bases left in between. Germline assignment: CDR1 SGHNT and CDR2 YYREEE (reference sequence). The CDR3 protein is CASSFYGANYGYTF. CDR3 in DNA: TGTGCCAGCAGCTTTTACGGTGCTAACTATGGCTACACCTTC.

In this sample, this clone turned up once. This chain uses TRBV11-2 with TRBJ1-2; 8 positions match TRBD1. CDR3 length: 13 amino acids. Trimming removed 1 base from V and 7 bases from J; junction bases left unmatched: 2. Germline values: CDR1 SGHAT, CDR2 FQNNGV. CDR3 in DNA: TGTGCCAGCAGCTTAGGTCAGGGGGCTGGCTACACCTTC. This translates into CASSLGQGAGYTF.

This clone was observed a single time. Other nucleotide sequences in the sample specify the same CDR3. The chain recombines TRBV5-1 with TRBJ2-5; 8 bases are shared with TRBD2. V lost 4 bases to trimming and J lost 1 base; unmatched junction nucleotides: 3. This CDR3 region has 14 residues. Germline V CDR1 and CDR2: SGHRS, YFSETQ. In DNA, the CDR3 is TGCGCCAGCAGCCCCGGGGGGGCCCAAGAGACCCAGTACTTC. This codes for CASSPGGAQETQYF.

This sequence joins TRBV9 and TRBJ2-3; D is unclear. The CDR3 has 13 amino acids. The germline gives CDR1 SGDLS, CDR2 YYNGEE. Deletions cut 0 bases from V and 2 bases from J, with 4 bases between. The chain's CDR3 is CASSVGFTDTQYF. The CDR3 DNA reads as TGTGCCAGCAGCGTAGGCTTCACAGATACGCAGTATTTT.

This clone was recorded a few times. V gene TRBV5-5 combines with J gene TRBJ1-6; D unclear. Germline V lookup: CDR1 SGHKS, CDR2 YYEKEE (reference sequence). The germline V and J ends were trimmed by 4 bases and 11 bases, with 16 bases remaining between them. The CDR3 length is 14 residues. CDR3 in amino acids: CASSNYPYPTPLHF. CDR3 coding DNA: TGTGCCAGCAGCAATTACCCATATCCAACACCCCTCCACTTT.

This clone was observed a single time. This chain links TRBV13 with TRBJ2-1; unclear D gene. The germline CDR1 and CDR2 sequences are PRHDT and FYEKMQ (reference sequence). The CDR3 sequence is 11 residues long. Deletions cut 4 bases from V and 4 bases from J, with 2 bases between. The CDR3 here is CASSSYNEQFF. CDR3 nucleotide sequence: TGTGCCAGCAGCTCTTACAATGAGCAGTTCTTC.

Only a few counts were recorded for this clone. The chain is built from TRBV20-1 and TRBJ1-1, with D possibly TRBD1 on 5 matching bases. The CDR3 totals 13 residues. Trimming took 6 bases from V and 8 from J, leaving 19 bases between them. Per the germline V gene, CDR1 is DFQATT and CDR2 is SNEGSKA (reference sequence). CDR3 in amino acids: CSASRTGRGEAFF. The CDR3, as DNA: TGCAGTGCAAGTAGGACGGGGCGAGGGGAAGCTTTCTTT.

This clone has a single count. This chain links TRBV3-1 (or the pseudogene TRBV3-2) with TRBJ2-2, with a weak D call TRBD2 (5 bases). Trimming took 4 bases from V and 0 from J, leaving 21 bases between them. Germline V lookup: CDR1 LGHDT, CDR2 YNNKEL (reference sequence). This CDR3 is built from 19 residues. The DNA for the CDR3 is TGTGCCAGCAGCCGAGGGATTCGGCAGAGGACTTCGAACACCGGGGAGCTGTTTTTT. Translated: CASSRGIRQRTSNTGELFF.

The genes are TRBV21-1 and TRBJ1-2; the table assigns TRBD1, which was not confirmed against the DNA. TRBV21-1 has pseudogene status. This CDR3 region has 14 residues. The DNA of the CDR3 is TGTGCCAGCAGCAATAGGGACAGGGGGCATGGCTACACCTTC. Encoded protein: CASSNRDRGHGYTF.

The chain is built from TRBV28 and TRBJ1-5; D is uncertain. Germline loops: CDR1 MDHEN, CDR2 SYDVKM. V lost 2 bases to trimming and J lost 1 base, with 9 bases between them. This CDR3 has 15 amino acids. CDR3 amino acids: CASSLGIRSNQPQHF. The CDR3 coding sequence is TGTGCCAGCAGTTTAGGAATTCGCAGCAATCAGCCCCAGCATTTT.

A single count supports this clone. The CDR3 spells CASSQVATSGGGYQETQYF. CDR3 nucleotide sequence: TGCGCCAGCAGCCAAGTTGCGACTAGCGGGGGGGGTTACCAAGAGACCCAGTACTTC. The chain links TRBV4-1 to TRBJ2-5; 14 bases agree with TRBD2. Trimming took 1 base from V and 0 from J; bases not matched to a gene: 7. The CDR3 runs to 19 residues. The germline V gene encodes CDR1 MGHRA and CDR2 YSYEKL.